The 27 T cell receptor beta chains given below trace back to one sample, sequenced in a study of blood T cell repertoires in COVID-19. Sequenced by immunoSEQ multiplex PCR; TCRdb stores in-frame clones only, minus some. The sample yields 80,000 to 100,000 clones, more than 70% seen once. Sequencing input: peripheral blood. These receptors were obtained from an older woman in a cohort sampled during active or convalescent COVID-19.

The rearrangement joins TRBV14 to TRBJ2-1; 8 nucleotides agree with TRBD2. The germline V gene has CDR1 SGHDN and CDR2 FVKESK. The ends lost 0 bases at V and 6 bases at J; junction bases unmatched: 10. This CDR3 is 17 amino acids long. CDR3 nucleotide sequence: TGTGCCAGCAGCCAAGAAGGGGGGGGGACTAGTGTCAATGAGCAGTTCTTC. This codes for CASSQEGGGTSVNEQFF.

This chain links TRBV15 with TRBJ1-2; D gene ambiguous. Trimming shortened V by 1 base and J by 4 bases, and 7 bases separated the two germline ends. The CDR3 runs 13 residues. The germline CDR1 and CDR2 sequences are LNHNV and YYDKDF (reference sequence). The DNA for the CDR3 is TGTGCCACCAGCAGAGGCGGCAGCTATGGCTACACCTTC. Protein: CATSRGGSYGYTF.

The chain joins TRBV6-5 to TRBJ2-1; weak D call: TRBD2 (5 bases). This CDR3 is 15 amino acids long. V was trimmed by 4 bases and J by 6 bases, leaving 16 bases between them. Germline CDR1 is MNHEY and CDR2 is SVGAGI. The CDR3: CASSSPPGRGNEQFF. The CDR3 DNA follows: TGTGCCAGCAGTTCTCCCCCCGGCCGGGGCAATGAGCAGTTCTTC.

As regards this clone: At the DNA level, this CDR3 is encoded by other sequences in the same sample as well. The CDR3, as DNA: TGTGCCAGTGCCCAGGACACCTATAATTCACCCCTCCACTTT. Encoded protein: CASAQDTYNSPLHF. V and J are TRBV2 and TRBJ1-6, with D possibly being TRBD1 (5 bases). The germline CDR1 and CDR2 sequences are SNHLY and FYNNEI. V lost 9 bases and J 2 bases, leaving 11 bases between the germline ends. The CDR3 has 14 residues.

The chain recombines TRBV19 with TRBJ2-3, with 9 nucleotides matching TRBD1. The CDR3 is 13 amino acids. With 10 bases clipped from V and 4 bases from J, the junction kept 6 bases outside the gene matches. From germline, CDR1 is LNHDA and CDR2 SQIVND (reference sequence). The CDR3 DNA reads as TGTGCCACTCGGACAGGGGTGGCAGATACGCAGTATTTT. This sequence encodes CATRTGVADTQYF.

The chain has TRBV19 and TRBJ2-1; D not resolved. Germline assignment: CDR1 LNHDA and CDR2 SQIVND (reference sequence). This CDR3 has 13 amino acids. The V end lost 3 bases, the J end lost 8 bases, and 11 bases lay between the germline ends. The CDR3 protein is CASSIGQSYEQFF. CDR3 DNA sequence: TGTGCCAGTAGTATTGGGCAGAGCTATGAGCAGTTCTTC.

The chain links TRBV10-3 to TRBJ1-5; 7 nucleotides align to TRBD1. V gave up 6 bases and J gave up 0 bases; unmatched junction bases: 5. Germline CDR1 reads ENHRY; CDR2 reads SYGVKD. The CDR3 has 15 residues. In DNA, the CDR3 is TGTGCCATCAGCGGCACAGGGGATAGCAATCAGCCCCAGCATTTT. It encodes CAISGTGDSNQPQHF.

The chain couples TRBV5-4 to TRBJ2-2; D might be TRBD2 (6 bases). This CDR3 has 15 residues. V was pared by 2 bases and J by 6 bases, with 14 bases between. Germline CDR1 is SGHNT and CDR2 is YYREEE (reference sequence). CDR3: CASSFGGISPGELFF. Written as DNA, the CDR3 is TGTGCCAGCAGCTTCGGGGGTATAAGCCCCGGGGAGCTGTTTTTT.

This chain links TRBV5-1 with TRBJ2-7; 9 bases are shared with TRBD1. Germline V gene lookup returns CDR1 SGHRS and CDR2 YFSETQ. CDR3 length: 13 amino acids. Losses at the gene ends were 4 bases for V and 4 bases for J; bases not matched to a gene: 3. The CDR3 DNA reads TGCGCCAGCAGCACGGGACAGGGATACGAGCAGTACTTC. It specifies CASSTGQGYEQYF.

The chain joins TRBV11-2 to TRBJ1-1; D is ambiguous. V gave up 2 bases and J gave up 3 bases, with 7 bases separating them. This CDR3 has 13 residues. Germline loops: CDR1 SGHAT, CDR2 FQNNGV. CDR3 in amino acids: CASSLMSDTEAFF. CDR3 nucleotide sequence: TGTGCCAGCAGCTTAATGTCGGACACTGAAGCTTTCTTT. Looking up the rest from reference TRBV11-2 and TRBJ1-1 gives the full variable domain: EAGVAQSPRYKIIEKRQSVAFWCNPISGHATLYWYQQILGQGPKLLIQFQNNGVVDDSQLPKDRFSAERLKGVDSTLKIQPAKLEDSAVYLCASSLMSDTEAFFGQGTRLTVV.

This clone showed up just a few times. The rearrangement uses TRBV7-3 and TRBJ2-7; no definite D call. Germline assignment: CDR1 SGHTA and CDR2 FQGTGA. CDR3 size: 13 residues. V was shortened by 5 bases and J by 6 bases, with 14 bases between the two germline ends. The CDR3: CASSQSSTGEQYF. CDR3 sequence (DNA): TGTGCCAGCAGCCAGTCTAGTACGGGCGAGCAGTACTTC.

The chain employs TRBV7-6 and TRBJ2-2, with D maybe TRBD2 (6 bases). Germline-derived CDR1 and CDR2 are SGHVS and FNYEAQ. V lost 1 base to trimming and J lost 1 base, with 10 bases between them. This CDR3 is 16 amino acids long. CDR3 amino acids: CASSLVMGLNTGELFF. In nucleotides, the CDR3 is TGTGCCAGCAGCTTAGTTATGGGACTGAACACCGGGGAGCTGTTTTTT.

The gene calls are TRBV28 and TRBJ1-5; TRBD1 is a possible D gene (6 bases). Germline V gives CDR1 MDHEN, CDR2 SYDVKM. There are 13 residues in the CDR3. Trimming shortened V by 7 bases and J by 3 bases, and 10 bases separated the two germline ends. The CDR3 DNA sequence: TGTGCCAGCACTGGACAGCTCAATCAGCCCCAGCATTTT. This encodes CASTGQLNQPQHF.

J is TRBJ2-7 and V is TRBV10-3; 7 nucleotides agree with TRBD1. The germline V gene has CDR1 ENHRY and CDR2 SYGVKD. V lost 7 bases, J lost 6 bases, and 3 bases stayed unmatched. The CDR3 is 11 amino acids. The CDR3 nucleotides read TGTGCCATCAAAGGGACAGTCGAGCAGTACTTC. Residues: CAIKGTVEQYF.

The CDR3 DNA sequence: TGTGCCAGCTCACCCCAGGGTTTTGATGGCTACACCTTC. Amino acid sequence: CASSPQGFDGYTF. The chain carries TRBV18 and TRBJ1-2; tentative D call: TRBD1 (5 bases). Germline CDR1 reads KGHSH; CDR2 reads LQKENI. Trimming stripped 3 bases from V and 6 bases from J, with 11 bases between. The CDR3 sequence is 13 residues long.

The chain recombines TRBV10-3 with TRBJ2-3; 7 bases align to TRBD2. V lost 3 bases, J lost 5 bases, and 5 bases stayed unmatched. Per the germline V gene, CDR1 is ENHRY and CDR2 is SYGVKD. The CDR3 length is 14 residues. The CDR3 sequence is CAISESRGGDTQYF. In DNA form, the CDR3 reads TGTGCCATCAGTGAATCTCGCGGGGGAGATACGCAGTATTTT.

The chain links TRBV24-1 to TRBJ2-5; 10 bases map to TRBD2. Trimming cost V 3 bases and J 5 bases; bases outside gene matches: 2. Germline-derived CDR1 and CDR2 are KGHDR and SFDVKD. This CDR3 comprises 14 residues. CDR3 nucleotide sequence: TGTGCCACCAGTGATACAGCGGGGGGGGAGACCCAGTACTTC. Residues: CATSDTAGGETQYF.

The V call is TRBV5-1, the J call TRBJ2-3, with TRBD2 identical over 9 bases. The V gene's germline CDR1 is SGHRS and CDR2 YFSETQ. The CDR3 sequence is 17 residues long. The junction had 5 bases not matched to a gene; V was cut back by 0 bases and J by 0 bases. CDR3 DNA: TGCGCCAGCAGCTTGGCCAGCGGGAGGCTAAGCACAGATACGCAGTATTTT. This gives the protein CASSLASGRLSTDTQYF.

The count of this clone is one. The chain uses TRBV5-8 and TRBJ2-7; 8 positions agree with TRBD1. This CDR3 region has 13 residues. Germline V gene lookup returns CDR1 SGHTS and CDR2 YDEGEE. Trimming cost V 3 bases and J 7 bases; bases outside gene matches: 6. The CDR3 DNA is TGTGCCAGCAGCTCGGACAGGGTGACGGAGCAGTACTTC. This encodes CASSSDRVTEQYF.

This clone has only one observation. The chain joins TRBV5-1 to TRBJ2-7; TRBD2 aligns across 8 bases. This CDR3 region has 14 residues. Per germline, CDR1 SGHRS and CDR2 YFSETQ. Losses at the gene ends were 4 bases for V and 2 bases for J; bases not matched to a gene: 5. CDR3 sequence (DNA): TGCGCCAGCAGCACCGAGGGACTAGCCTACGAGCAGTACTTC. It codes for CASSTEGLAYEQYF.

This clone was observed a single time. The chain links TRBV9 to TRBJ2-3; D is possibly TRBD2 (5 bases). The germline CDR1 and CDR2 sequences are SGDLS and YYNGEE. The CDR3 is 14 amino acids. With 4 bases removed from V and 4 bases from J, the gap between germline ends came to 13 bases. CDR3: CASSQPLGPDTQYF. CDR3 nucleotides: TGTGCCAGCAGCCAACCACTAGGCCCAGATACGCAGTATTTT.

This clone was seen only a few times. The rearrangement links TRBV10-3 to TRBJ2-7, with TRBD1 matching 10 bases. Germline V gene data show CDR1 as ENHRY and CDR2 as SYGVKD. J lost 1 base, V lost 3 bases, and 3 bases had no gene match. The CDR3 is 15 residues long. The CDR3 bases are TGTGCCATCAGTGACCAGGACAGGGGGTCCTACGAGCAGTACTTC. Encoded protein: CAISDQDRGSYEQYF.

The J gene is TRBJ1-4, the V gene TRBV21-1; the D call in the table, TRBD1, was not verified against the DNA. TRBV21-1 constitutes a pseudogene. CDR3 size: 14 residues. The CDR3 region is CASPRDRDNEKLFF. CDR3 in DNA: TGTGCCAGCCCCCGGGACAGGGATAATGAAAAACTGTTTTTT.

The J gene is TRBJ2-3, the V gene TRBV13, with D perhaps TRBD1 (6 bases). The CDR3 contains 17 residues. Germline V gene lookup returns CDR1 PRHDT and CDR2 FYEKMQ (reference sequence). V was shortened by 2 bases and J by 0 bases, with 15 bases between the two germline ends. CDR3 loop: CASSLPAQGYSTDTQYF. CDR3 nucleotide sequence: TGTGCCAGCAGCTTACCCGCCCAGGGGTATAGCACAGATACGCAGTATTTT.

This chain joins TRBV5-5 and TRBJ2-7, with D unclear. Trimming removed 4 bases from V and 2 bases from J, with 10 bases in between. The CDR3 contains 13 residues. Germline lookup yields CDR1 SGHKS and CDR2 YYEKEE (reference sequence). The CDR3 loop reads CASSLVSTYEQYF. The CDR3 nucleotides read TGTGCCAGCAGCCTGGTCAGTACCTACGAGCAGTACTTC.

V gene TRBV5-8 combines with J gene TRBJ1-1, with D tentatively TRBD1 (6 bases). Deletions cut 4 bases from V and 2 bases from J, with 12 bases between. The CDR3 totals 14 residues. Per the germline V gene, CDR1 is SGHTS and CDR2 is YDEGEE. The CDR3 bases are TGTGCCAGCAGCCCCAGGGGTTTTAACACTGAAGCTTTCTTT. Translation gives CASSPRGFNTEAFF.

This clone was seen more than once but under ten times. This chain connects TRBV15 to TRBJ1-2; no clear D gene. There are 15 residues in the CDR3. Germline V CDR1 and CDR2: LNHNV, YYDKDF (reference sequence). The V and J ends lost 0 bases and 3 bases respectively, with 11 bases between them. CDR3 sequence: CATSRDNHPDYGYTF. The CDR3 bases are TGTGCCACCAGCAGAGATAATCACCCGGACTATGGCTACACCTTC.